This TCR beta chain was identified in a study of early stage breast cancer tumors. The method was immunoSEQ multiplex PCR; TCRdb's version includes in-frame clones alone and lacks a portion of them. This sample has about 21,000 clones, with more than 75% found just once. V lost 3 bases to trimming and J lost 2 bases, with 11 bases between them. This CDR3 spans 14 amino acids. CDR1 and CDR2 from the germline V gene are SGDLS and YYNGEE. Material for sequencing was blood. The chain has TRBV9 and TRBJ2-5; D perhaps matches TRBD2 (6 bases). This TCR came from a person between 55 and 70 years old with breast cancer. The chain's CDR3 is CASSEYGLQETQYF. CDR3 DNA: TGTGCCAGCAGCGAATACGGACTACAAGAGACCCAGTACTTC.